The clone carrying this T cell receptor beta chain was seen a handful of times. These data belong to a study of OX40 agonist ivuxolimab in advanced cancers. CDR1 MNHNS and CDR2 SASEGT come from the germline V gene. The CDR3 is 15 amino acids. With 4 bases removed from V and 12 bases from J, the gap between germline ends came to 22 bases. Repertoires were generated with immunoSEQ multiplex PCR, while TCRdb's copy carries only in-frame clones and drops some. The data show 65,000 to 85,000 clones, with 70% to 90% seen just once and more than 8.5% held by the top ten. The receptor was derived from an adult with an advanced solid tumor such as melanoma, head and neck, liver or kidney cancer. This material consisted of CD4+ or CD8+ T cells sorted from blood, taken in a trial of the OX40 agonist ivuxolimab. The rearrangement uses TRBV6-1 and TRBJ2-1; D assignment may be TRBD1 or TRBD2 (5 bases each). CDR3 loop: CASSVTVQRGMGQFF. DNA for the CDR3: TGTGCCAGCAGTGTAACCGTCCAGAGGGGAATGGGGCAGTTCTTC.